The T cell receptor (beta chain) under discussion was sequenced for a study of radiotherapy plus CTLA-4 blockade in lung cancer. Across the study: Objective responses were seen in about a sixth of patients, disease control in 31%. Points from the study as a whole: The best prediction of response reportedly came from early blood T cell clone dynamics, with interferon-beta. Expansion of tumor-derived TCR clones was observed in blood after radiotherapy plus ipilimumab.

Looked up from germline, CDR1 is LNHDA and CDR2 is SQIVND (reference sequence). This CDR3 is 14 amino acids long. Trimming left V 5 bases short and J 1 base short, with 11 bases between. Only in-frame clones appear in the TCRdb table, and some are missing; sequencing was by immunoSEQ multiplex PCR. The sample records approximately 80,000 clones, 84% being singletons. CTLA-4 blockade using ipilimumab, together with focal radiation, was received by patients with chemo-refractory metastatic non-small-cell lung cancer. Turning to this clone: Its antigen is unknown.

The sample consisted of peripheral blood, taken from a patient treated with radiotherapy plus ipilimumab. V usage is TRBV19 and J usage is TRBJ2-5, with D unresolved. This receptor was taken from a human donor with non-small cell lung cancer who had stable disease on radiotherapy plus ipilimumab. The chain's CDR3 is CASSSATFQETQYF. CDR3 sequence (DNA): TGTGCCAGTAGTTCAGCGACATTCCAAGAGACCCAGTACTTC.